The 23 T cell receptor beta chains given below trace back to one sample, sequenced in a study of shared T cell receptors in the human thymus. Method: immunoSEQ multiplex PCR; TCRdb's copy keeps in-frame clones and lacks some. This sample yields under 700,000 clones, of which 78% are seen a single time; approximately 0.013% belongs to the top ten. This sample was also put to use in a study of human thymus T cells.

The sample comprised thymocytes. The receptors originated from a boy less than two years old with a congenital heart defect.

This chain connects TRBV13 to TRBJ2-7; 12 nucleotides align to TRBD2. This CDR3 is built from 16 residues. Germline lookup yields CDR1 PRHDT and CDR2 FYEKMQ (reference sequence). V shed 8 bases, J shed 0 bases, and the junction held 8 bases outside the gene matches. In nucleotides, the CDR3 is TGTGCCAGCCACGGACTAGCGGGAAACGTCTCCTACGAGCAGTACTTC. Translating gives CASHGLAGNVSYEQYF.

The chain has TRBV11-1 and TRBJ1-1, with 9 bases that match TRBD1. Trimming at V came to 5 bases and at J to 4 bases, leaving 8 bases not matched to a gene. Germline CDR1 SGHAT, CDR2 FQDESV (reference sequence). This CDR3 has 15 residues. CDR3 in amino acids: CASSLPGTGSTEAFF. The CDR3 nucleotides are TGTGCCAGCAGCCTCCCCGGGACAGGGAGCACTGAAGCTTTCTTT.

V usage is TRBV27 and J usage is TRBJ2-3; TRBD1 agrees at 9 bases. CDR3 length equals 15 residues. Germline CDR1 and CDR2: MNHEY and SMNVEV (reference sequence). CDR3 DNA: TGTGCTACTAGGGACAGGGAGAATGGACGAGATACGCAGTATTTT. Residues: CATRDRENGRDTQYF.

The CDR3 sequence is CASSLIHPQGPHGYTF. Written as DNA, the CDR3 is TGTGCCAGCAGCCTCATTCATCCACAGGGGCCGCATGGCTACACCTTC. This chain links TRBV14 with TRBJ1-2, with 7 positions matching TRBD1. The V and J ends lost 4 bases and 6 bases, in that order; junction bases with no gene match: 14. There are 16 residues in the CDR3. CDR1 is SGHDN, CDR2 FVKESK, per germline.

The chain recombines TRBV11-3 with TRBJ1-1; no firm D call. CDR3 size: 13 residues. Looked up from germline, CDR1 is SGHNT and CDR2 is YENEEA. Trimming took 2 bases from V and 2 from J, leaving 6 bases between them. The CDR3 spells CASSLYGNTEAFF. The CDR3 DNA is TGTGCCAGCAGCTTATACGGTAACACTGAAGCTTTCTTT.

V is TRBV11-3 and J is TRBJ2-1; TRBD2 matches 7 bases. There are 12 residues in the CDR3. Germline lookup yields CDR1 SGHNT and CDR2 YENEEA. V trimming: 5 bases; J trimming: 9 bases; junction bases outside the gene matches: 4. The DNA of the CDR3 is TGTGCCAGCAGCCACTGGGGGGGTGAGCAGTTCTTC. It yields the protein CASSHWGGEQFF.

The rearrangement uses TRBV6-1 and TRBJ2-2; TRBD1 aligns across 7 bases. Unmatched junction bases numbered 5, after V lost 5 bases and J lost 5 bases. CDR1 and CDR2 from the germline V gene are MNHNS and SASEGT. The CDR3 spans 14 residues. CDR3 in DNA: TGTGCCAGCAGTCAAAAACAGGGGACCGGGGAGCTGTTTTTT. Its translation is CASSQKQGTGELFF.

The genes are TRBV27 and TRBJ2-7; 9 positions match TRBD2. Trimming took 6 bases from V and 1 from J; bases not matched to a gene: 10. CDR3 length: 16 residues. Germline V gene lookup returns CDR1 MNHEY and CDR2 SMNVEV (reference sequence). The CDR3 sequence is CASRRAGGPLSYEQYF. CDR3 nucleotide sequence: TGTGCCAGCAGAAGAGCGGGAGGCCCTCTATCCTACGAGCAGTACTTC.

The rearrangement links TRBV2 to TRBJ2-7, with TRBD2 as a possible D gene (5 bases). Trimming took off 0 bases at V and 2 bases at J, with 5 bases between the two ends. The CDR3 runs 13 residues. Germline CDR1 SNHLY, CDR2 FYNNEI. CDR3 region: CASSEARAYEQYF. CDR3 sequence (DNA): TGTGCCAGCAGTGAAGCGAGGGCCTACGAGCAGTACTTC.

The chain links TRBV4-3 to TRBJ1-3; maybe TRBD1 (5 bases). With 0 bases removed from V and 4 bases from J, the gap between germline ends came to 13 bases. This CDR3 region has 16 residues. Germline V gene data show CDR1 as LGHNA and CDR2 as YSLEER. CDR3 protein: CASSQDGAGWGNTIYF. The CDR3 DNA is TGCGCCAGCAGCCAAGATGGCGCAGGGTGGGGAAACACCATATATTTT.

The rearrangement uses TRBV27 and TRBJ2-7, with D possibly being TRBD1 (6 bases). V was cut by 4 bases and J by 2 bases, with 15 bases left in between. The CDR3 loop spans 15 amino acids. Germline-derived CDR1 and CDR2 are MNHEY and SMNVEV (reference sequence). In DNA form, the CDR3 reads TGTGCCAGCAGTTCGCCGGGACAACCTCCCTACGAGCAGTACTTC. Amino acids: CASSSPGQPPYEQYF.

The V gene is TRBV4-3, the J gene TRBJ2-1, with TRBD2 identical over 11 bases. V dropped 1 base and J dropped 6; count of bases not matched to a gene: 5. The germline V gene has CDR1 LGHNA and CDR2 YSLEER. The CDR3 length is 16 residues. The CDR3 sequence: CASSQGSLAGGNEQFF. DNA of the CDR3: TGCGCCAGCAGCCAAGGGAGCCTAGCGGGAGGCAATGAGCAGTTCTTC.

The chain links TRBV9 to TRBJ2-3, with D maybe TRBD1 (5 bases). Germline CDR1 SGDLS, CDR2 YYNGEE. V lost 3 bases to trimming and J lost 4 bases, with 9 bases between them. This CDR3 region has 13 residues. DNA for the CDR3: TGTGCCAGCAGCGCTCCCAGGGCAGATACGCAGTATTTT. Its protein product is CASSAPRADTQYF.

This chain joins TRBV5-5 and TRBJ2-7; 9 bases match TRBD1. Germline V gives CDR1 SGHKS, CDR2 YYEKEE (reference sequence). Trimming at V came to 0 bases and at J to 0 bases, leaving 16 bases not matched to a gene. The CDR3 has 20 amino acids. CDR3 sequence reads: CASSLEGQGAHIRSSYEQYF. DNA for the CDR3: TGTGCCAGCAGCTTGGAGGGACAGGGAGCCCATATTAGGAGCTCCTACGAGCAGTACTTC. The whole variable domain, remainder taken from reference TRBV5-5 and TRBJ2-7, is DAGVTQSPTHLIKTRGQQVTLRCSPISGHKSVSWYQQVLGQGPQFIFQYYEKEERGRGNFPDRFSARQFPNYSSELNVNALLLGDSALYLCASSLEGQGAHIRSSYEQYFGPGTRLTVT.

The rearrangement links TRBV7-8 to TRBJ1-1; possible D gene TRBD1, 6 bases. In germline, CDR1 is SGHVS, CDR2 FQNEAQ. Deletions cut 0 bases from V and 8 bases from J, with 10 bases between. The CDR3 has 13 amino acids. CDR3 loop: CASSLASDREAFF. DNA for the CDR3: TGTGCCAGCAGCTTAGCGAGTGACAGGGAAGCTTTCTTT.

This chain joins TRBV5-4 and TRBJ2-7; 9 nucleotides agree with TRBD2. The CDR3 has 15 amino acids. The junction had 5 bases not matched to a gene; V was cut back by 2 bases and J by 2 bases. CDR1 is SGHNT, CDR2 YYREEE, per germline (reference sequence). Here the CDR3 DNA reads TGTGCCAGCAGCTTACTAGCGGGCGGTCCCTACGAGCAGTACTTC. It translates to CASSLLAGGPYEQYF.

J is TRBJ2-5 and V is TRBV16, with 10 bases aligning to TRBD1. V lost 3 bases to trimming and J lost 3 bases; unmatched junction nucleotides: 10. The germline V gene has CDR1 KGHSY and CDR2 FQNENV. CDR3 length: 17 residues. CDR3: CASSQSPGDRGKETQYF. The CDR3 nucleotides read TGTGCCAGCAGCCAGTCCCCTGGGGACAGGGGAAAAGAGACCCAGTACTTC.

The genes are TRBV4-3 and TRBJ2-7, with TRBD1 matching 11 bases. The CDR3 consists of 15 residues. Trimming removed 0 bases from V and 7 bases from J; junction bases left unmatched: 5. Germline lookup yields CDR1 LGHNA and CDR2 YSLEER. CDR3 loop: CASSQDRDRGTEQYF. The CDR3 coding sequence is TGCGCCAGCAGCCAAGACCGGGACAGGGGGACGGAGCAGTACTTC.

The V call is TRBV7-2, the J call TRBJ2-5, with 12 bases lining up with TRBD1. The length of the CDR3 is 15 residues. CDR1 and CDR2 (germline): SGHTA, FQGNSA. Losses at the gene ends were 6 bases for V and 4 bases for J; bases not matched to a gene: 6. The CDR3 region is CASSLQGQGAETQYF. CDR3 DNA sequence: TGTGCCAGCAGTCTTCAGGGACAGGGGGCAGAGACCCAGTACTTC.

The chain uses TRBV27 and TRBJ2-5; 9 positions match TRBD2. The CDR3 contains 14 residues. The germline V gene has CDR1 MNHEY and CDR2 SMNVEV (reference sequence). The trim removed 5 bases at V and 1 base at J, leaving 2 bases unmatched. CDR3 DNA: TGTGCCAGCAGTCCGACTAGCGGCCAAGAGACCCAGTACTTC. It is translated as CASSPTSGQETQYF.

The rearrangement joins TRBV7-8 to TRBJ2-1, with D maybe TRBD2 (5 bases). The CDR3 consists of 16 residues. The V end lost 5 bases, the J end lost 1 base, and 15 bases lay between the germline ends. Germline V gene lookup returns CDR1 SGHVS and CDR2 FQNEAQ. The CDR3 loop is CASSLGGRGSYNEQFF. CDR3 nucleotide sequence: TGTGCCAGCAGCCTGGGTGGGAGAGGTTCCTACAATGAGCAGTTCTTC.

The gene calls are TRBV4-2 and TRBJ2-7; 9 bases map to TRBD2. With V trimmed by 4 bases and J by 2 bases, 18 bases remained unmatched. The CDR3 extends over 19 amino acids. CDR1 is LGHNA and CDR2 is YNFKEQ in the germline V gene. As DNA, the CDR3 is TGTGCCAGCAGCCCCGGGGTAGATAGCGGGAGTTTCCCAGCCTACGAGCAGTACTTC. Amino acids: CASSPGVDSGSFPAYEQYF.

This chain joins TRBV7-9 and TRBJ2-3; D unresolved. CDR3 length: 16 amino acids. Germline V lookup: CDR1 SEHNR, CDR2 FQNEAQ (reference sequence). Trimming removed 0 bases from V and 2 bases from J, with 12 bases in between. Here the CDR3 reads CASSLASLVATDTQYF. The CDR3 bases are TGTGCCAGCAGCTTAGCTTCTCTAGTCGCCACAGATACGCAGTATTTT.